These 25 T cell receptor beta chains originate from one sample sequenced in a study of human T cells and chemical hapten exposure. Using its own MiXCR run on the RACE reads, TCRdb lists one record per CDR3 protein. The sample lists 190,000 or so distinct CDR3 sequences, under 35% seen once, with less than 3.5% in the top ten. Noted time point: pre-sensitization, week 0. Treatment specified: therapeutic diphenylcyclopropenone sensitization with weekly scalp DPC. This sample comprised whole blood, obtained in connection with sensitization to the hapten diphenylcyclopropenone (DPC). These receptors came from a woman in her twenties or thirties with alopecia areata. Some clones in this sample may be carry-over from other donors' samples.

Only a few counts were recorded for this clonotype. This chain uses TRBV9 with TRBJ2-3; TRBD1 matches at 9 bases. CDR3 length: 15 amino acids. V lost 3 bases and J lost 2; bases outside the gene matches: 4. Germline CDR1 is SGDLS and CDR2 is YYNGEE. The CDR3 is CASSARDRVTDTQYF. CDR3 nucleotides: TGTGCCAGCAGCGCCCGGGACAGGGTCACAGATACGCAGTATTTT.

In its sample, this clonotype was seen a few times. This chain links TRBV6-2 or TRBV6-3 with TRBJ2-1, with D tentatively TRBD2 (5 bases). The V end was cut by 7 bases, the J end by 0 bases, with 13 bases between. The CDR3 spans 15 residues. Germline V gene data show CDR1 as MNHEY and CDR2 as SVGEGT. The DNA for the CDR3 is TGTGCCAGCACCGACGGGATTAGCTCCTACAATGAGCAGTTCTTC. This gives the protein CASTDGISSYNEQFF.

This clonotype was picked up a small number of times. This chain joins TRBV5-4 and TRBJ2-1; D call uncertain. V lost 2 bases, J lost 6 bases, and 9 bases lay in between. CDR1 SGHNT and CDR2 YYREEE come from the germline V gene (reference sequence). CDR3 length equals 13 residues. CDR3 residues: CASSFGRINEQFF. The CDR3 DNA follows: TGTGCCAGCAGCTTCGGCCGGATCAATGAGCAGTTCTTC.

This chain links TRBV9 with TRBJ2-2; D ambiguous. The CDR3 contains 14 residues. Germline CDR1 reads SGDLS; CDR2 reads YYNGEE. V gave up 3 bases and J gave up 6 bases, with 12 bases separating them. The CDR3 is CASSEELRPGELFF. For the CDR3, the DNA is TGTGCCAGCAGCGAAGAGCTCAGGCCCGGGGAGCTGTTTTTT. Using reference TRBV9 and TRBJ2-2 for the parts outside the CDR3, the full variable domain is DSGVTQTPKHLITATGQRVTLRCSPRSGDLSVYWYQQSLDQGLQFLIQYYNGEERAKGNILERFSAQQFPDLHSELNLSSLELGDSALYFCASSEELRPGELFFGEGSRLTVL.

The gene calls are TRBV15 and TRBJ1-5; D is ambiguous. From germline, CDR1 is LNHNV and CDR2 YYDKDF (reference sequence). V lost 5 bases and J lost 6, with 14 bases in between. The CDR3 has 14 amino acids. The chain's CDR3 is CATSSAKPGQPQHF. CDR3 DNA sequence: TGTGCCACCAGCTCAGCTAAACCAGGTCAGCCCCAGCATTTT.

The V call is TRBV28, the J call TRBJ1-2, with 9 nucleotides matching TRBD1. V trimming: 4 bases; J trimming: 7 bases; junction bases outside the gene matches: 7. This CDR3 has 14 amino acids. The germline V gene has CDR1 MDHEN and CDR2 SYDVKM. In DNA, the CDR3 is TGTGCCAGCAGTTCACAGGGGGCCGTGACTGGCTACACCTTC. Translating it yields CASSSQGAVTGYTF.

This clonotype was recorded a few times. The CDR3 bases are TGTGCCACCAGCAGCCGGGACAGGGGGCGTGGGAACTATGGCTACACCTTC. It codes for CATSSRDRGRGNYGYTF. The rearrangement joins TRBV15 to TRBJ1-2, with 12 bases aligning to TRBD1. Germline CDR1 and CDR2: LNHNV and YYDKDF (reference sequence). V was pared by 3 bases and J by 2 bases, with 7 bases of the junction left unmatched. The CDR3 length is 17 residues.

CDR3 bases: TGTGCCAGCAGCCAAGATGCGGGTCTAGGCCAGCCCCAGCATTTT. Translated, it gives CASSQDAGLGQPQHF. The rearrangement links TRBV3-1 to TRBJ1-5; D remains unclear. This CDR3 region has 15 residues. V lost 0 bases and J 7 bases, leaving 13 bases between the germline ends. From germline, CDR1 is LGHDT and CDR2 YNNKEL (reference sequence).

This clonotype was counted between two and nine times. V and J are TRBV6-2 or TRBV6-3 and TRBJ2-7; 10 bases agree with TRBD2. The length of the CDR3 is 15 residues. Germline loops: CDR1 MNHEY, CDR2 SVGEGT. J was trimmed by 1 base and V by 6 bases; bases with no gene match: 6. The CDR3, as DNA: TGTGCCAGCAGGCAGGGACTAGCGTCGTCCTACGAGCAGTACTTC. Its protein is CASRQGLASSYEQYF.

This clonotype was detected ten times or more. V usage is TRBV28 and J usage is TRBJ1-5; TRBD1 is a possible D gene (5 bases). The germline V and J ends were trimmed by 6 bases and 6 bases, with 15 bases remaining between them. The CDR3 length is 14 residues. Germline lookup yields CDR1 MDHEN and CDR2 SYDVKM. The CDR3, as DNA: TGTGCCAGCAGCCCCGGGGCGGGCGGTCAGCCCCAGCATTTT. Its translation is CASSPGAGGQPQHF.

The chain couples TRBV24-1 to TRBJ2-1, with D possibly being TRBD1 or TRBD2 (5 bases each). Germline CDR1 and CDR2: KGHDR and SFDVKD. Trimming took 1 base from V and 6 from J, leaving 15 bases between them. CDR3 length: 16 amino acids. DNA for the CDR3: TGTGCCACCAGTGATTTCGGGGCAGGGAAAGGCAATGAGCAGTTCTTC. It yields the protein CATSDFGAGKGNEQFF.

The V call is TRBV7-9, the J call TRBJ2-7, with a tentative D call TRBD1 (6 bases). The germline V gene has CDR1 SEHNR and CDR2 FQNEAQ (reference sequence). Between the trimmed V and J ends, which lost 4 bases and 1 base, there was a span of 14 bases. The CDR3 is 15 amino acids. The CDR3 loop reads CASSSRDTPSYEQYF. The CDR3, as DNA: TGTGCCAGCAGCTCTCGGGACACCCCATCCTACGAGCAGTACTTC.

This clonotype was seen more than once but under ten times. The chain joins TRBV10-3 to TRBJ2-7, with D unresolved. Germline CDR1 is ENHRY and CDR2 is SYGVKD. This CDR3 has 11 residues. The ends were cut back, 3 bases at V and 5 bases at J, with 5 bases in the middle. The CDR3 DNA sequence: TGTGCCATCAGTGAATTGAACGAGCAGTACTTC. It translates to CAISELNEQYF.

This clonotype was observed once. This chain connects TRBV12-3 or TRBV12-4 to TRBJ1-1; a possible D gene is TRBD1 (6 bases). Trimming left V 6 bases short and J 8 bases short, with 13 bases between. This CDR3 has 12 residues. The CDR3 here is CASRPLDREAFF. The CDR3 nucleotides read TGTGCCAGCAGACCTTTAGACAGGGAAGCTTTCTTT.

The chain has TRBV4-1 and TRBJ2-7; D unclear. V was pared by 1 base and J by 7 bases, with 8 bases between. The CDR3 totals 12 residues. Germline V gene data show CDR1 as MGHRA and CDR2 as YSYEKL. CDR3 in amino acids: CASSQVGFEQYF. CDR3 nucleotide sequence: TGCGCCAGCAGCCAAGTAGGGTTTGAGCAGTACTTC.

Comments on this clonotype: Since the CDR3 does not end with the conserved phenylalanine or tryptophan, this likely comes from a read error. The chain has TRBV15 and TRBJ2-7, with unresolved D. This CDR3 region has 14 residues. The germline CDR1 and CDR2 sequences are LNHNV and YYDKDF (reference sequence). V lost 0 bases, J lost 5 bases, and 11 bases lay in between. CDR3 DNA: TGTGCCACCAGCAGAGATCAATTAAGGGACGAGCAGTACTAC. Translation: CATSRDQLRDEQYY.

This chain connects TRBV5-1 to TRBJ2-5; perhaps TRBD1 as D (6 bases). This CDR3 comprises 14 residues. CDR1 SGHRS and CDR2 YFSETQ come from the germline V gene. V lost 4 bases, J lost 3 bases, and 13 bases lay in between. The CDR3 sequence: CASSTQGTEETQYF. The CDR3 DNA follows: TGCGCCAGCAGCACCCAGGGGACCGAAGAGACCCAGTACTTC.

The rearrangement uses TRBV7-2 and TRBJ1-4; D possibly corresponds to TRBD1 (5 bases). Germline values: CDR1 SGHTA, CDR2 FQGNSA. The CDR3 extends over 16 amino acids. V was pared by 2 bases and J by 7 bases, with 17 bases between. CDR3 sequence reads: CASSLWGSPEGEKLFF. CDR3 bases: TGTGCCAGCAGCTTATGGGGGTCCCCTGAGGGTGAAAAACTGTTTTTT.

The V gene is TRBV9, the J gene TRBJ2-3; D unresolved. The V gene lost 2 bases and the J gene lost 4 bases, with 11 bases spanning the gap. This CDR3 contains 14 residues. The germline CDR1 and CDR2 sequences are SGDLS and YYNGEE. The CDR3 DNA sequence: TGTGCCAGCAGCGTTACGACCCGGGCAGATACGCAGTATTTT. Residues: CASSVTTRADTQYF.

The J gene is TRBJ1-2, the V gene TRBV6-4, with 9 bases that match TRBD1. CDR1 is MRHNA and CDR2 is SNTAGT in the germline V gene. The CDR3 consists of 14 residues. V shed 7 bases, J shed 7 bases, and the junction held 10 bases outside the gene matches. The CDR3 coding sequence is TGTGCCAGCAAGCAGGACAGGGGTGCCGCTGGCTACACCTTC. Protein product: CASKQDRGAAGYTF.

This chain uses TRBV7-9 with TRBJ2-1; the D gene is possibly TRBD1 (6 bases). Deletions cut 3 bases from V and 9 bases from J, with 30 bases between. The CDR3 runs to 19 residues. Germline CDR1 and CDR2: SEHNR and FQNEAQ (reference sequence). In DNA form, the CDR3 reads TGTGCCAGCAGCTTCTGGGACATACGTGGGCCCAACCCCTTGTCTGAGCAGTTCTTC. Its translation is CASSFWDIRGPNPLSEQFF.

J is TRBJ1-2 and V is TRBV11-1, with a possible D match to TRBD1 (6 bases). Per germline, CDR1 SGHAT and CDR2 FQDESV (reference sequence). Trimming took off 4 bases at V and 0 bases at J, with 18 bases between the two ends. The CDR3 is made up of 17 amino acids. This chain's CDR3 is CASSSLDRTDSNYGYTF. CDR3 nucleotide sequence: TGTGCCAGCAGCTCTTTAGACCGGACAGACTCTAACTATGGCTACACCTTC. The full variable domain, in which reference TRBV11-1 and TRBJ1-2 provide the parts outside the CDR3, is EAEVAQSPRYKITEKSQAVAFWCDPISGHATLYWYRQILGQGPELLVQFQDESVVDDSQLPKDRFSAERLKGVDSTLKIQPAELGDSAMYLCASSSLDRTDSNYGYTFGSGTRLTVV.

A few counts support this clonotype. V gene TRBV28 combines with J gene TRBJ2-7; 9 bases are shared with TRBD2. Germline loops: CDR1 MDHEN, CDR2 SYDVKM. The CDR3 length is 15 residues. With V trimmed by 4 bases and J by 0 bases, 4 bases remained unmatched. The CDR3 reads CASSSPGLASYEQYF. DNA of the CDR3: TGTGCCAGCAGTTCGCCGGGACTAGCCTCCTACGAGCAGTACTTC. The entire variable domain, with the rest obtained from reference TRBV28 and TRBJ2-7, is as follows: DVKVTQSSRYLVKRTGEKVFLECVQDMDHENMFWYRQDPGLGLRLIYFSYDVKMKEKGDIPEGYSVSREKKERFSLILESASTNQTSMYLCASSSPGLASYEQYFGPGTRLTVT.

V usage is TRBV28 and J usage is TRBJ1-1, with 7 bases matching TRBD1. Trimming at V came to 6 bases and at J to 4 bases, leaving 11 bases not matched to a gene. Germline CDR1 and CDR2: MDHEN and SYDVKM. CDR3 length: 15 amino acids. Here the CDR3 reads CASSPPTGRATEAFF. CDR3 coding DNA: TGTGCCAGCAGCCCCCCGACAGGGAGGGCCACTGAAGCTTTCTTT.

V and J are TRBV6-2 or TRBV6-3 and TRBJ2-3; tentative D call: TRBD2 (6 bases). The V and J ends lost 7 bases and 0 bases respectively, with 20 bases between them. The CDR3 length is 17 residues. Germline loops: CDR1 MNHEY, CDR2 SVGEGT. This chain's CDR3 is CASTGPRGGGSTDTQYF. Here the CDR3 DNA reads TGTGCCAGCACGGGACCAAGGGGAGGCGGCAGCACAGATACGCAGTATTTT.